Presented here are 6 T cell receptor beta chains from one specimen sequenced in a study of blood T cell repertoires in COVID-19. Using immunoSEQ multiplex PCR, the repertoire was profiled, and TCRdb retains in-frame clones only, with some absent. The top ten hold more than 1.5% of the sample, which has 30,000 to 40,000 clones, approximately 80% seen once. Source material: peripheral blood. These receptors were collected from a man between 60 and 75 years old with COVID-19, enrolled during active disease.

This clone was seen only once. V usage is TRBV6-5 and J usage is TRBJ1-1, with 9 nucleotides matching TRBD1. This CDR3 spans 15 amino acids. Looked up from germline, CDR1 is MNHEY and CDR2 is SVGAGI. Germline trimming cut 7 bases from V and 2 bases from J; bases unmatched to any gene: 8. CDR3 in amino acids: CASNSPGQGNTEAFF. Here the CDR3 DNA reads TGTGCCAGCAATTCCCCGGGACAGGGAAACACTGAAGCTTTCTTT.

The CDR3 DNA sequence: TGTGCCAGCAGACGGGGTAATGAAAAACTGTTTTTT. Protein sequence: CASRRGNEKLFF. The chain couples TRBV2 to TRBJ1-4; D remains ambiguous. V shed 6 bases and J shed 4 bases, with 6 bases lying between them. The germline V gene has CDR1 SNHLY and CDR2 FYNNEI. This CDR3 region has 12 residues.

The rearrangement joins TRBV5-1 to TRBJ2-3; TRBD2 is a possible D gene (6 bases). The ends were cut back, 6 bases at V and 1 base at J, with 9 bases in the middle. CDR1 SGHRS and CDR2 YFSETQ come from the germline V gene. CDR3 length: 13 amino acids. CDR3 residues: CASTGGRTDTQYF. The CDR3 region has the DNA TGCGCCAGCACCGGGGGTCGCACAGATACGCAGTATTTT.

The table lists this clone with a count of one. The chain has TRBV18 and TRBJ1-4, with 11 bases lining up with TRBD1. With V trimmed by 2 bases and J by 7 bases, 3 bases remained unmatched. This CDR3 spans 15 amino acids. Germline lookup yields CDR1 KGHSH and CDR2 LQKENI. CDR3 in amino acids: CASSPAGTGGEKLFF. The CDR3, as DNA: TGTGCCAGCTCACCAGCCGGGACAGGGGGTGAAAAACTGTTTTTT.

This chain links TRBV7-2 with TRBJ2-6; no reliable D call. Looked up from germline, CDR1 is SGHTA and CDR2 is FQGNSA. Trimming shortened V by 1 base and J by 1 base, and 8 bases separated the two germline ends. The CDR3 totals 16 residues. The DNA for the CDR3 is TGTGCCAGCAGCTTAGGGCCGGAGTCTGGGGCCAACGTCCTGACTTTC. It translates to CASSLGPESGANVLTF.

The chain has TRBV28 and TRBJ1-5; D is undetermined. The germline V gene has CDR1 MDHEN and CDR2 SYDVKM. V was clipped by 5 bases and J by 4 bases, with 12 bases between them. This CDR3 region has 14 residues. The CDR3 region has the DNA TGTGCCAGCAGTCCGGGGAGATCAAATCAGCCCCAGCATTTT. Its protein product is CASSPGRSNQPQHF.